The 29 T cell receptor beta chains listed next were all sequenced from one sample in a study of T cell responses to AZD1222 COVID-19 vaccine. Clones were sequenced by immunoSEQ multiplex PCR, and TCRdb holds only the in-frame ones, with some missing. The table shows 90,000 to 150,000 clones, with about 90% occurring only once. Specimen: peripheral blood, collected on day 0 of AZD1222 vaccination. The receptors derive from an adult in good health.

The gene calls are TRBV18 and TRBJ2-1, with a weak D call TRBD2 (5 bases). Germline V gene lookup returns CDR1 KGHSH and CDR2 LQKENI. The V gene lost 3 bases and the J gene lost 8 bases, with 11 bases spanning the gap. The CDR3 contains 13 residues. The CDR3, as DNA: TGTGCCAGCTCACCGTCCTTGGAGGATGAGCAGTTCTTC. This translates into CASSPSLEDEQFF. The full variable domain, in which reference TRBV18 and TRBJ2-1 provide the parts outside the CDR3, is NAGVMQNPRHLVRRRGQEARLRCSPMKGHSHVYWYRQLPEEGLKFMVYLQKENIIDESGMPKERFSAEFPKEGPSILRIQQVVRGDSAAYFCASSPSLEDEQFFGPGTRLTVL.

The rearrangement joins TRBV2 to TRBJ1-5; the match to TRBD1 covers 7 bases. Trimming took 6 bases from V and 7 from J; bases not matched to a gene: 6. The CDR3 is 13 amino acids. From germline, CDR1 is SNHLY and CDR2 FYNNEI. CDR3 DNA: TGTGCCAGCAGGGAGGGGGCTGCGCAGCCCCAGCATTTT. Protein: CASREGAAQPQHF.

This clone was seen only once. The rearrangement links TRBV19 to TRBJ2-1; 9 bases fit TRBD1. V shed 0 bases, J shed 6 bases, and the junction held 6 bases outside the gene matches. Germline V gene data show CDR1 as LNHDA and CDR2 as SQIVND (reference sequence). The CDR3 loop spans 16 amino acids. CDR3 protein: CASSIDAGQGTNEQFF. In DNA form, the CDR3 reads TGTGCCAGTAGTATAGACGCGGGACAGGGAACCAATGAGCAGTTCTTC.

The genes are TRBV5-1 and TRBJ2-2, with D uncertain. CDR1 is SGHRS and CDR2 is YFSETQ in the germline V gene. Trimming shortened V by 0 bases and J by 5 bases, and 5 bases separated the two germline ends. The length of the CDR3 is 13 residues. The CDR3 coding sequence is TGCGCCAGCAGCTTGGGCATGACCGGGGAGCTGTTTTTT. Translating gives CASSLGMTGELFF. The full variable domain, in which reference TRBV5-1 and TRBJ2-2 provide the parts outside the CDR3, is KAGVTQTPRYLIKTRGQQVTLSCSPISGHRSVSWYQQTPGQGLQFLFEYFSETQRNKGNFPGRFSGRQFSNSRSEMNVSTLELGDSALYLCASSLGMTGELFFGEGSRLTVL.

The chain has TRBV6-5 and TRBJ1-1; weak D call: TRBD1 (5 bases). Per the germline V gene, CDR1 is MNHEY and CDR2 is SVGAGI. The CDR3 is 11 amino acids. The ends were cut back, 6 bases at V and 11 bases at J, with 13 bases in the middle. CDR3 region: CASSTGGYAFF. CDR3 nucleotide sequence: TGTGCCAGCAGCACCGGGGGGTATGCTTTCTTT.

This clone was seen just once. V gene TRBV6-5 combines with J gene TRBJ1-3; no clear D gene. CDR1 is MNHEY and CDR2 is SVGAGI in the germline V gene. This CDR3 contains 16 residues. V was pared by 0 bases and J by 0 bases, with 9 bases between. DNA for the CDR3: TGTGCCAGCAGTTACTCTTTTTATGGCTCTGGAAACACCATATATTTT. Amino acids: CASSYSFYGSGNTIYF.

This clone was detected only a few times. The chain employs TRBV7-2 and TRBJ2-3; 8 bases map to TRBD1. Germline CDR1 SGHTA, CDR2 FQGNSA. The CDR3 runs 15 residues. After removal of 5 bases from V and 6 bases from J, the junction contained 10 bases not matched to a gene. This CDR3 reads CASSPSGQGLDTQYF. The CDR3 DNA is TGTGCCAGCAGCCCATCTGGACAGGGCCTGGATACGCAGTATTTT.

This chain's CDR3 is CSVQEGAADTQYF. For the CDR3, the DNA is TGCAGCGTTCAGGAGGGGGCCGCAGATACGCAGTATTTT. The chain has TRBV29-1 and TRBJ2-3, with TRBD1 as a possible D gene (7 bases). Germline V gene sequence: CDR1 SQVTM, CDR2 ANQGSEA. V dropped 5 bases and J dropped 4 bases, with 13 bases sitting between them. The CDR3 spans 13 residues.

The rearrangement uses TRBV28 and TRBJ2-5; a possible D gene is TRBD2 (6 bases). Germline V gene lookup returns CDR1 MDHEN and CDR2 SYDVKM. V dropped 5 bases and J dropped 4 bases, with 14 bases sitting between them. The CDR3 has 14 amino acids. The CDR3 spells CASSPPGGRETQYF. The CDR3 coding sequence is TGTGCCAGCAGTCCACCCGGGGGAAGAGAGACCCAGTACTTC.

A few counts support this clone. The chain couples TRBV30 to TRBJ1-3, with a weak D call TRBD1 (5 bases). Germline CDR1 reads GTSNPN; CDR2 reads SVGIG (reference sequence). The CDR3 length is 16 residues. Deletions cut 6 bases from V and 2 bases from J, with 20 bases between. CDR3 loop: CACHILGGNPGNTIYF. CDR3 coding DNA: TGTGCCTGTCACATCCTGGGGGGTAACCCTGGAAACACCATATATTTT.

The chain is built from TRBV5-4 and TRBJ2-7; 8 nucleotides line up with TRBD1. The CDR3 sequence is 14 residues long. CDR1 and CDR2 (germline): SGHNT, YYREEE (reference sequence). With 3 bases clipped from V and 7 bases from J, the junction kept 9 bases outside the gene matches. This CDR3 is CASSWGQAVEEQYF. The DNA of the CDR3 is TGTGCCAGCAGCTGGGGACAGGCGGTGGAGGAGCAGTACTTC. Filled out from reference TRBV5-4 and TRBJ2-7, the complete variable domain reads ETGVTQSPTHLIKTRGQQVTLRCSSQSGHNTVSWYQQALGQGPQFIFQYYREEENGRGNFPPRFSGLQFPNYSSELNVNALELDDSALYLCASSWGQAVEEQYFGPGTRLTVT.

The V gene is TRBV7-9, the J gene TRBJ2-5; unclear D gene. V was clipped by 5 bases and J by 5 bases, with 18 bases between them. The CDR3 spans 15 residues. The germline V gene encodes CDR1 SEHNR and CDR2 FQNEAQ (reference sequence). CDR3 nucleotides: TGTGCCAGCAGCCCCGCTATACGACTTGCGGAGACCCAGTACTTC. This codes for CASSPAIRLAETQYF.

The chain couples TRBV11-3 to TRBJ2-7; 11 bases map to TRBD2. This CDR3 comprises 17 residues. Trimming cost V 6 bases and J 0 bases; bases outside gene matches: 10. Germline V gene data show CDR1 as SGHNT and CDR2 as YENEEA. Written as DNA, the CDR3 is TGTGCCAGCAGTCGCCCGGGACTAGCGGTGAGCTCCTACGAGCAGTACTTC. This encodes CASSRPGLAVSSYEQYF.

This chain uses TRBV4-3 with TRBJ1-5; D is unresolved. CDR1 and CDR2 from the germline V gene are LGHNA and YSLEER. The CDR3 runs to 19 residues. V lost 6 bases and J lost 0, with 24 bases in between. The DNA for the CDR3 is TGCGCCAGCAGGCTGAACGTAGGTCGAGGCGTTTATAGCAATCAGCCCCAGCATTTT. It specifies CASRLNVGRGVYSNQPQHF.

CDR3 in amino acids: CASGEGGSNEKLFF. CDR3 nucleotides: TGTGCCAGCGGAGAAGGGGGTAGTAATGAAAAACTGTTTTTT. The gene calls are TRBV28 and TRBJ1-4; D might be TRBD1 (6 bases). The CDR3 is made up of 14 amino acids. Germline V gene data show CDR1 as MDHEN and CDR2 as SYDVKM. Trimming took 8 bases from V and 4 from J, leaving 14 bases between them.

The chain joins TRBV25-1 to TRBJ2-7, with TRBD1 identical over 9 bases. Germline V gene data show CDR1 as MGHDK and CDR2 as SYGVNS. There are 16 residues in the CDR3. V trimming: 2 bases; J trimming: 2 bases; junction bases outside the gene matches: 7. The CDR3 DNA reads TGTGCCAGCAGTGAACTGTTAGGGGACAGGGCCTACGAGCAGTACTTC. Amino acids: CASSELLGDRAYEQYF.

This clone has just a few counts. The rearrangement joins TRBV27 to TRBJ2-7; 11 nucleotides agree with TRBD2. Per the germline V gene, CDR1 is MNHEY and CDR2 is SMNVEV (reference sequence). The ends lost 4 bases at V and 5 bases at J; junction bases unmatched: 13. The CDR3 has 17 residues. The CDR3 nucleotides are TGTGCCAGCAGTTCCCAAACACTACTAGCGGGAGTCGACGAGCAGTACTTC. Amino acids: CASSSQTLLAGVDEQYF.

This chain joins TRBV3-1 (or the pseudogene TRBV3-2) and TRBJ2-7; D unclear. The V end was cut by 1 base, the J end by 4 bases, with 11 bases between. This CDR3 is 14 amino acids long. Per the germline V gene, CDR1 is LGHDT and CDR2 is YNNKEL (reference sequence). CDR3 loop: CASSQAGGAYEQYF. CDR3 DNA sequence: TGTGCCAGCAGCCAAGCCGGCGGTGCATACGAGCAGTACTTC.

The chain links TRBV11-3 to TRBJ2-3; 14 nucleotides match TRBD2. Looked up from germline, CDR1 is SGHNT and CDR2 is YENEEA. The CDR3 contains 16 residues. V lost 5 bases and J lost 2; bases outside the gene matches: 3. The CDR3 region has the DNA TGTGCCAGCAGCAGGGGACTAGCGGGGGCCACAGATACGCAGTATTTT. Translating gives CASSRGLAGATDTQYF.

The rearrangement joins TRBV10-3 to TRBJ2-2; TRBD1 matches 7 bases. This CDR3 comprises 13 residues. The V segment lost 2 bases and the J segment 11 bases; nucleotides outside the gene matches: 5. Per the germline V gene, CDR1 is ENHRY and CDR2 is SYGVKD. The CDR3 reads CAISEQTGEELFF. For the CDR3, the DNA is TGTGCCATCAGTGAGCAAACAGGGGAAGAGCTGTTTTTT.

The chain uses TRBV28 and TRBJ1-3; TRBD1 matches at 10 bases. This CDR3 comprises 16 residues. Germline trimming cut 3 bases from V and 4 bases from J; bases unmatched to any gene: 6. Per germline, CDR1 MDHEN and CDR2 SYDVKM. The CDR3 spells CASSFWTGGIGNTIYF. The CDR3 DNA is TGTGCCAGCAGTTTTTGGACAGGGGGAATAGGAAACACCATATATTTT.

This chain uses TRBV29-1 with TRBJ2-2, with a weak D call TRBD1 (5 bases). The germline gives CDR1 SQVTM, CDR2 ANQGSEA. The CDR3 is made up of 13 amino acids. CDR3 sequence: CSCGQGNTGELFF. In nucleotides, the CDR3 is TGCAGTTGCGGTCAGGGGAACACCGGGGAGCTGTTTTTT.

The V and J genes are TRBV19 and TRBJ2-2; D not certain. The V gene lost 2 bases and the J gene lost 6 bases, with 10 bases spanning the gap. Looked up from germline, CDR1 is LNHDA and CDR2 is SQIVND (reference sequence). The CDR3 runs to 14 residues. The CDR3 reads CASSILQISGELFF. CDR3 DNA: TGTGCCAGTAGTATATTGCAGATCTCCGGGGAGCTGTTTTTT. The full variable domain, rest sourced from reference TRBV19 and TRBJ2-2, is DGGITQSPKYLFRKEGQNVTLSCEQNLNHDAMYWYRQDPGQGLRLIYYSQIVNDFQKGDIAEGYSVSREKKESFPLTVTSAQKNPTAFYLCASSILQISGELFFGEGSRLTVL.

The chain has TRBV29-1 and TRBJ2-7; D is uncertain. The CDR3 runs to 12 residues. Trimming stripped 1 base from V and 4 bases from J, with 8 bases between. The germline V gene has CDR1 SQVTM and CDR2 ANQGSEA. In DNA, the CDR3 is TGCAGCGTTGAAGGCGAGAGATACGAGCAGTACTTC. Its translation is CSVEGERYEQYF.

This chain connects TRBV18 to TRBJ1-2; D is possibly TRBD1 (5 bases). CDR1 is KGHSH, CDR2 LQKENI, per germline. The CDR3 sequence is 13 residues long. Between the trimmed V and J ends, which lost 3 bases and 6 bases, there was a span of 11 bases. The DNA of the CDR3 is TGTGCCAGCTCACCGGCGGGAGGGGATGGCTACACCTTC. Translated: CASSPAGGDGYTF.

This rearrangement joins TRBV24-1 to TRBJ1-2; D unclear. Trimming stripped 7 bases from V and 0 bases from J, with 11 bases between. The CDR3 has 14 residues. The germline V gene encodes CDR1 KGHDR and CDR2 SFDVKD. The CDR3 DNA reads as TGTGCCACCAGCGCCGTAATTTCTAACTATGGCTACACCTTC. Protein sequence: CATSAVISNYGYTF.

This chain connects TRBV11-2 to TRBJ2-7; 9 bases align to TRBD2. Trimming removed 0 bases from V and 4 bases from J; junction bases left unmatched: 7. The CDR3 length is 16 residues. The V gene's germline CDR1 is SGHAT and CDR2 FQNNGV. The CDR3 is CASSLDLKREVYEQYF. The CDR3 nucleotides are TGTGCCAGCAGCTTAGATCTTAAGCGGGAGGTTTACGAGCAGTACTTC.

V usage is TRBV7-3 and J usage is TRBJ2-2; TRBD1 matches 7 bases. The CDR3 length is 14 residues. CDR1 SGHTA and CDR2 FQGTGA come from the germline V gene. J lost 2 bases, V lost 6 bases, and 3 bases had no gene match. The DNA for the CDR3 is TGTGCCAGCAGGACAGGGCTAAACACCGGGGAGCTGTTTTTT. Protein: CASRTGLNTGELFF.

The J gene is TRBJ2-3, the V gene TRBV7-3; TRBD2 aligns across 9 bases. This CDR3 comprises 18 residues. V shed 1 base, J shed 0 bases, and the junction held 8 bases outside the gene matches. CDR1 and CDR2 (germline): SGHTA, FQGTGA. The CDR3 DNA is TGTGCCAGCAGCTTAAGAGGTCTAGCGGGGAACAGCACAGATACGCAGTATTTT. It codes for CASSLRGLAGNSTDTQYF.